This TCR beta chain appears in the sequencing data of a study of blood T cell repertoires in COVID-19. Study-wide context: Spain, Italy and the United States supplied samples that represented acute and convalescent COVID-19. The analysed material was cDNA or gDNA that came from T cells, B-cell-depleted T cells, or PBMCs.

With 0 bases removed from V and 12 bases from J, the gap between germline ends came to 18 bases. The V gene's germline CDR1 is LGHDT and CDR2 YNNKEL (reference sequence). The CDR3 extends over 15 amino acids. As processed by the authors: Amplification from reference gene primers served as the basis for estimated nucleated cell counts. Profiling relied on immunoSEQ multiplex PCR, and the TCRdb table lists in-frame clones only, not all of them. Clonal size and the V and J genes are those of that table, whereas D and trimming came from the DNA. The sample records about 170,000 clones, around 82% being singletons.

This receptor was obtained from a woman aged 80 or older with active or convalescent COVID-19. The chain joins TRBV3-1 (or the pseudogene TRBV3-2) to TRBJ2-1; D is possibly TRBD1 (7 bases). Sequenced: peripheral blood. DNA for the CDR3: TGTGCCAGCAGCCAAGACACAGGGGCCGGGAGTTTGCAGTTCTTC. Translated, it gives CASSQDTGAGSLQFF.